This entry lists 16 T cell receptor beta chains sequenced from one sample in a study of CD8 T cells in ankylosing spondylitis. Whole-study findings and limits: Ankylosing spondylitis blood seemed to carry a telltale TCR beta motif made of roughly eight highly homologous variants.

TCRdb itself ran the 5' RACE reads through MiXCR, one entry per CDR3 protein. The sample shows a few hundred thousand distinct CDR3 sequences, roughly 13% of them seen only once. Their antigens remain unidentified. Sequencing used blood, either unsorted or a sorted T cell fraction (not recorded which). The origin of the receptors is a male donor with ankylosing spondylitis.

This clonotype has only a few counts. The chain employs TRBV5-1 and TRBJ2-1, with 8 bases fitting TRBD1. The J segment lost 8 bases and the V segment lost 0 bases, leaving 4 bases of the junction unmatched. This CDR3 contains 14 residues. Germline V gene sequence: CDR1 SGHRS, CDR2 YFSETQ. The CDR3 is CASSLEGTGHEQFF. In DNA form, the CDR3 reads TGCGCCAGCAGCTTGGAGGGGACAGGACATGAGCAGTTCTTC.

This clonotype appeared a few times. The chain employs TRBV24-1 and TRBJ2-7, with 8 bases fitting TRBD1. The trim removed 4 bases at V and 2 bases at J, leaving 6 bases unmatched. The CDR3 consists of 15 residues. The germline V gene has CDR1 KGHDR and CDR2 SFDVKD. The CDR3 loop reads CATSDPTGDPYEQYV. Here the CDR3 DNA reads TGTGCCACCAGTGACCCGACAGGGGACCCCTACGAGCAGTACGTC.

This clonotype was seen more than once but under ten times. The CDR3 protein is CASSPGQGVLIEQFF. The CDR3 DNA reads TGTGCCAGCAGCCCAGGACAGGGGGTTCTTATTGAGCAGTTCTTC. The gene calls are TRBV3-1 and TRBJ2-1; 10 bases are a match to TRBD1. The CDR3 runs 15 residues. Germline CDR1 LGHDT, CDR2 YNNKEL (reference sequence). The junction had 9 bases not matched to a gene; V was cut back by 4 bases and J by 9 bases.

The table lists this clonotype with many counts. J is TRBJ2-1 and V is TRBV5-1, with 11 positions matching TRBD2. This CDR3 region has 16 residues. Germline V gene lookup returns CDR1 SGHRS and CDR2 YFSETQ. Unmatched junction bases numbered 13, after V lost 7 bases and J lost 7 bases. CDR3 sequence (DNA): TGCGCCAGCTCAAGGGTACTAGCGGGAGATATGAATGAGCAGTTCTTC. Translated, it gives CASSRVLAGDMNEQFF.

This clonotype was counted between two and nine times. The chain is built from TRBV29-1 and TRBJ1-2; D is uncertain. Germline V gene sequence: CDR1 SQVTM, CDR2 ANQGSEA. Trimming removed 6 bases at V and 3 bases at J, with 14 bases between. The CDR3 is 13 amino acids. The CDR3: CSVGGNRDYGYTF. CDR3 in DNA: TGCAGCGTGGGTGGGAACCGGGACTATGGCTACACCTTC.

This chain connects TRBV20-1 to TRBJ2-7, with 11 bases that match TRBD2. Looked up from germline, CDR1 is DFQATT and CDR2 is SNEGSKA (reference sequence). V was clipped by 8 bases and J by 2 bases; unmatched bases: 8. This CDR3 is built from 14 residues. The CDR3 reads CSFTRLAGTYEQYF. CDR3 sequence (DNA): TGCAGTTTTACTCGACTAGCGGGAACCTACGAGCAGTACTTC.

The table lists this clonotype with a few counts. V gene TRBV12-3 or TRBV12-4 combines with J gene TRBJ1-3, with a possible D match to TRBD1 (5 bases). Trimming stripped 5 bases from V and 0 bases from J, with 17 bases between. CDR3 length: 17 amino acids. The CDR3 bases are TGTGCCAGCAGTCTCGGGACGGATGGGGGCTCTGGAAACACCATATATTTT. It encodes CASSLGTDGGSGNTIYF.

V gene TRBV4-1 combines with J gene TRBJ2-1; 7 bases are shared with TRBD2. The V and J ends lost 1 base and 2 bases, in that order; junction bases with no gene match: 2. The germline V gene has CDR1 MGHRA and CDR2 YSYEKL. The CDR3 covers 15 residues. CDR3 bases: TGCGCCAGCAGCCAAGGGACTAGTCCCTACAATGAGCAGTTCTTC. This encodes CASSQGTSPYNEQFF.

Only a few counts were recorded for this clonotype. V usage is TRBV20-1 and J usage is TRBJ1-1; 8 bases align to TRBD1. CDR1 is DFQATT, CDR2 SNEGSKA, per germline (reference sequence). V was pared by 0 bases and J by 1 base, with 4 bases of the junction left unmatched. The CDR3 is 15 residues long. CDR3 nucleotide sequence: TGCAGTGCTAGAGATACCGGGACAGGGAACACTGAAGCTTTCTTT. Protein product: CSARDTGTGNTEAFF.

CDR3 region: CASEGMNEKLFF. Written as DNA, the CDR3 is TGTGCCAGTGAGGGTATGAATGAAAAACTGTTTTTT. The chain uses TRBV2 and TRBJ1-4; D unclear. The CDR3 is 12 amino acids. V shed 9 bases and J shed 5 bases, with 10 bases lying between them. CDR1 is SNHLY, CDR2 FYNNEI, per germline.

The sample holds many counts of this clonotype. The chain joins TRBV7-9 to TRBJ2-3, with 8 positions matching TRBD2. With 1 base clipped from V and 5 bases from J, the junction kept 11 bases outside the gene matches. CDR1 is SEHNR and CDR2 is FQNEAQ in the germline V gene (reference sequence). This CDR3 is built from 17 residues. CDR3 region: CASSLELAVPFLDTQYF. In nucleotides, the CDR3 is TGTGCCAGCAGCTTAGAACTAGCGGTCCCCTTCCTAGATACGCAGTATTTT.

The CDR3 DNA reads as TGCAGTGCTAGATGGCGCTCTGGAAACACCATATATTTT. This codes for CSARWRSGNTIYF. The V and J genes are TRBV20-1 and TRBJ1-3; D is ambiguous. The CDR3 spans 13 residues. Deletions cut 2 bases from V and 0 bases from J, with 5 bases between. Germline values: CDR1 DFQATT, CDR2 SNEGSKA (reference sequence).

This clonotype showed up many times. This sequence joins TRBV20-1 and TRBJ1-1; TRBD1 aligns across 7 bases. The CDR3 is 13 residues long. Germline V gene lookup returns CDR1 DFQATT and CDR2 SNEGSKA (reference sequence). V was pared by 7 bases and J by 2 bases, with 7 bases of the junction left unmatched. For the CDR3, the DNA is TGCAGTGTCGATGAGGGGGCTAACACTGAAGCTTTCTTT. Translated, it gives CSVDEGANTEAFF.

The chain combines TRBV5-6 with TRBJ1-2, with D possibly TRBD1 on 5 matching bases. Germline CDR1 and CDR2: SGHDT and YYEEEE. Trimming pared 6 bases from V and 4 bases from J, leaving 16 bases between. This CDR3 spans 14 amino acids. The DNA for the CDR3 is TGTGCCAGCATCCTGCGGGGGGATGGCTATGGCTACACCTTC. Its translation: CASILRGDGYGYTF.

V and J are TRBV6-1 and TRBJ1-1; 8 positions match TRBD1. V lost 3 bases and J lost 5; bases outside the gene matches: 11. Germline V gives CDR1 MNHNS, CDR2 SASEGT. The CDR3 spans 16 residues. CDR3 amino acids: CASSDPTDRGLTEAFF. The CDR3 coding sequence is TGTGCCAGCAGTGACCCGACCGACAGGGGTTTGACTGAAGCTTTCTTT.

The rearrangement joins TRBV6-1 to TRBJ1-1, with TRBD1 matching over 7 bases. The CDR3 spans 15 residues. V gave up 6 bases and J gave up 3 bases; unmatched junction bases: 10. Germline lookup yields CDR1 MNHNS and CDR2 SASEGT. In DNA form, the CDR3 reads TGTGCCAGCAGCCGCCTCCGGGACAGACACACTGAAGCTTTCTTT. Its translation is CASSRLRDRHTEAFF.